This T cell receptor (beta chain) is from a study of cytomegalovirus exposure and HLA in healthy donors. The CDR3 contains 14 residues. Looked up from germline, CDR1 is MNHNS and CDR2 is SASEGT. With V trimmed by 4 bases and J by 9 bases, 7 bases remained unmatched. The study ran its PCR with 60 Vbeta and 13 Jbeta primers. Profiled with immunoSEQ multiplex PCR; TCRdb holds only in-frame clones, not every one. The listing records under 65,000 clones. The TCR sequence derives from a middle-aged woman in good health and CMV-seronegative. The sample consisted of PBMCs. The chain is built from TRBV6-1 and TRBJ1-5, with 9 nucleotides matching TRBD1. The CDR3 reads CASSARDRVTPQHF. CDR3 bases: TGTGCCAGCAGTGCTAGGGACAGGGTGACGCCCCAGCATTTT.